The 8 T cell receptor beta chains below all came from one sample that was sequenced in a study of T-cell reconstitution after alpha-beta-depleted transplantation in children. Preparation of the TCRbeta library involved a method that used unique molecular identifiers. One entry per CDR3 protein, called by TCRdb with MiXCR from the PCR reads. Counted here are 200,000 to 250,000 distinct CDR3 sequences, around 9.9% occurring once; the ten biggest clones make up about 30%. The sequencing here drew on PBMCs, taken before TCRalphabeta/CD19-depleted stem cell transplant. These receptors were obtained from a child under two years old with acute myeloid leukemia, due to receive a stem cell transplant.

With regard to this clonotype: One base away lies a much larger clone, so this may be a sequencing read error. The V call is TRBV12-3 or TRBV12-4, the J call TRBJ1-5, with 7 bases fitting TRBD1. This CDR3 has 13 amino acids. The DNA for the CDR3 is TGTGTCAGCAGTAGCACAGGGGCTCAGCCCCAGCATTTT. Its translation: CVSSSTGAQPQHF.

This chain uses TRBV11-2 with TRBJ2-7; tentatively, D is TRBD1 (6 bases). CDR3 length: 13 residues. The V and J ends lost 4 bases and 2 bases respectively, with 9 bases between them. Germline V CDR1 and CDR2: SGHAT, FQNNGV. The CDR3 spells CASSSTGTYEQYF. CDR3 DNA sequence: TGTGCCAGCAGCTCTACAGGGACCTACGAGCAGTACTTC.

This clonotype was seen many times. The chain links TRBV3-1 to TRBJ2-3, with TRBD1 matching 7 bases. Losses at the gene ends were 1 base for V and 2 bases for J; bases not matched to a gene: 9. Germline V gene sequence: CDR1 LGHDT, CDR2 YNNKEL (reference sequence). The CDR3 has 17 amino acids. CDR3 region: CASSQAKGALNTDTQYF. CDR3 sequence (DNA): TGTGCCAGCAGCCAAGCAAAGGGGGCTCTGAACACAGATACGCAGTATTTT.

The sample holds many counts of this clonotype. This chain connects TRBV9 to TRBJ2-7, with D tentatively TRBD2 (5 bases). The V gene lost 4 bases and the J gene lost 3 bases, with 23 bases spanning the gap. This CDR3 has 17 amino acids. Per germline, CDR1 SGDLS and CDR2 YYNGEE. CDR3 nucleotides: TGTGCCAGCAGCAGAGGGCTAGAGCGCCGTGGGGACTACGAGCAGTACTTC. Its protein is CASSRGLERRGDYEQYF.

This clonotype occurred many times. The chain uses TRBV20-1 and TRBJ2-6, with TRBD1 matching 11 bases. CDR1 DFQATT and CDR2 SNEGSKA come from the germline V gene (reference sequence). This CDR3 spans 17 amino acids. V lost 0 bases and J lost 0; bases outside the gene matches: 1. In DNA form, the CDR3 reads TGCAGTGCTAGAGACGGGACAGGGGGCTCTGGGGCCAACGTCCTGACTTTC. It codes for CSARDGTGGSGANVLTF.

This clonotype was recorded at least ten times. The rearrangement links TRBV5-1 to TRBJ2-6; tentatively, D is TRBD2 (5 bases). Germline V lookup: CDR1 SGHRS, CDR2 YFSETQ. Trimming left V 0 bases short and J 0 bases short, with 10 bases between. This CDR3 has 17 residues. The CDR3 sequence: CASSLASGFSGANVLTF. The CDR3 bases are TGCGCCAGCAGCTTGGCTTCGGGGTTCTCTGGGGCCAACGTCCTGACTTTC.

At least ten counts were recorded for this clonotype. The CDR3 nucleotides are TGTGCCAGTAGTATAGCAGGGACGGCGCCGCAGCCCCAGCATTTT. This sequence encodes CASSIAGTAPQPQHF. The chain joins TRBV19 to TRBJ1-5; weak D call: TRBD1 (5 bases). Per the germline V gene, CDR1 is LNHDA and CDR2 is SQIVND (reference sequence). The CDR3 has 15 residues. V lost 1 base and J lost 7, with 14 bases in between.

This clonotype was seen repeatedly, ten times or more. CDR3 sequence (DNA): TGTGCCACCAGTGAACCGACTAGTGCGGGTGAGCAGTTCTTC. Its translation is CATSEPTSAGEQFF. The chain recombines TRBV24-1 with TRBJ2-1, with D possibly matching TRBD2 (6 bases). Per the germline V gene, CDR1 is KGHDR and CDR2 is SFDVKD. The CDR3 is made up of 14 amino acids. V lost 4 bases to trimming and J lost 9 bases, with 15 bases between them.